This entry concerns a single T cell receptor beta chain. These data are taken from a study of CD8 T cells in ankylosing spondylitis. TCRdb re-derived calls from the 5' RACE reads in MiXCR, one entry per CDR3 protein. Counted here are nearly 250,000 distinct CDR3 sequences, roughly 32% occurring once; the ten biggest clones make up roughly 4%. This CDR3 region has 13 residues. The germline gives CDR1 DFQATT, CDR2 SNEGSKA (reference sequence). Trimming shortened V by 3 bases and J by 5 bases, and 14 bases separated the two germline ends. This sequence was found in a male donor with ankylosing spondylitis or in good health (not recorded which). This chain joins TRBV20-1 and TRBJ2-7; a weak D match, TRBD2 (6 bases). The sample was blood, either unsorted or a sorted T cell fraction (not recorded which). Here the CDR3 DNA reads TGCAGTGCTAGCGGGGGTCCTCCAGACGAGCAGTACTTC. Its protein product is CSASGGPPDEQYF.